This is a list of T cell receptor beta chains from one sample in a study of Ad26.COV2.S vaccination and SARS-CoV-2 variants. Produced via immunoSEQ multiplex PCR; TCRdb's table is partial and in-frame only. The sample has 350,000 to 400,000 clones, 70% to 90% seen once. This sample comprised peripheral blood, obtained in a trial of Ad26.COV2.S vaccine versus placebo. The receptors here all came from a person between 18 and 59 years old who received the Ad26.COV2.S COVID-19 vaccine or a placebo. Each CDR3 is given with its conserved first and last residue. Fields, in order: V gene, J gene, clone size, D gene, CDR3 protein, CDR3 DNA. D genes are given only for firm matches. Size values are once, few and many counts, or a class for expanded clones, and some rows have none.

>TRBV18|TRBJ1-6|few|.
CASSVDNSPLHF
TGTGCCAGCTCAGTCGATAATTCACCCCTCCACTTT
>TRBV19|TRBJ2-6|.|.
CASTVLGGANVLTF
TGTGCCAGTACGGTACTCGGTGGGGCCAACGTCCTGACTTTC
>TRBV6-6|TRBJ1-2|.|.
CASSYRPQGQDYGYTF
TGTGCCAGCAGTTACCGCCCACAGGGTCAGGACTATGGCTACACCTTC
>TRBV6-5|TRBJ1-1|.|.
CASSYLGRTEAFF
TGTGCCAGCAGTTACTTAGGACGAACTGAAGCTTTCTTT
>TRBV9|TRBJ2-3|.|.
CASSTTAGTSTDTQYF
TGTGCCAGCAGCACCACGGCAGGGACTAGCACAGATACGCAGTATTTT
>TRBV6-1|TRBJ1-5|.|.
CASSEQVAQPQHF
TGTGCCAGCAGTGAACAGGTGGCTCAGCCCCAGCATTTT
>TRBV12-5|TRBJ1-6|.|.
CASGKTVFSGNSPLHF
TGTGCTAGTGGGAAAACAGTATTCTCGGGGAATTCACCCCTCCACTTT
>TRBV19|TRBJ1-5|.|.
CASSMDTRTPQHF
TGTGCCAGTAGTATGGACACCAGGACGCCCCAGCATTTT
>TRBV2|TRBJ2-5|.|.
CASTLRSEQETQYF
TGTGCCAGCACCTTGAGGAGTGAACAAGAGACCCAGTACTTC
>TRBV19|TRBJ2-6|.|.
CASSDGALSGANVLTF
TGTGCCAGTAGTGACGGGGCTCTCTCTGGGGCCAACGTCCTGACTTTC
>TRBV4-1|TRBJ1-2|.|.
CASSQPGTRGGGYTF
TGCGCCAGCAGCCAGCCCGGGACCCGGGGGGGTGGCTACACCTTC
>TRBV3-1/TRBV3-2|TRBJ1-2|.|.
CASSPLSPWGGYTF
TGTGCCAGCAGCCCCCTCTCGCCTTGGGGGGGCTACACCTTC
>TRBV5-4|TRBJ2-1|.|TRBD2
CASSPTFRGGPYNEQFF
TGTGCCAGCAGCCCTACTTTCCGCGGGGGGCCTTACAATGAGCAGTTCTTC
>TRBV4-1|TRBJ2-4|.|.
CASSQGRQGPAAKNIQYF
TGCGCCAGCAGCCAGGGCCGACAAGGTCCCGCAGCCAAAAACATTCAGTACTTC
>TRBV4-1|TRBJ1-6|.|.
CASSQEGGPFNSPLHF
TGCGCCAGCAGCCAAGAGGGGGGCCCCTTTAATTCACCCCTCCACTTT
>TRBV19|TRBJ2-5|.|TRBD2
CASSVGLGGGETQYF
TGTGCCAGTAGTGTGGGACTAGGGGGAGGAGAGACCCAGTACTTC
>TRBV6-4|TRBJ1-2|.|.
CASSDSSGANGYTF
TGTGCCAGCAGTGACTCGTCTGGGGCCAATGGCTACACCTTC
>TRBV7-6|TRBJ1-1|.|.
CASSQRQGNTEAFF
TGTGCCAGCAGCCAACGCCAGGGGAACACTGAAGCTTTCTTT
>TRBV24-1|TRBJ1-1|few|.
CATMGGQGTEAFF
TGTGCCACCATGGGGGGGCAAGGCACTGAAGCTTTCTTT
>TRBV29-1|TRBJ1-1|.|.
CSVVFRSRNTEAFF
TGCAGCGTTGTTTTTCGTTCTAGGAACACTGAAGCTTTCTTT
>TRBV7-9|TRBJ2-7|.|.
CASSFSNTSYEQYF
TGTGCCAGCAGCTTTTCGAATACGTCCTACGAGCAGTACTTC
>TRBV3-1/TRBV3-2|TRBJ1-5|.|.
CASNQGPGQPQHF
TGTGCCAGCAACCAGGGGCCCGGTCAGCCCCAGCATTTT
>TRBV10-2|TRBJ2-5|.|.
CASREGLTYQETQYF
TGCGCCAGCAGGGAGGGACTCACGTACCAAGAGACCCAGTACTTC
>TRBV30|TRBJ1-2|.|TRBD1
CAWIAGQGKGYTF
TGTGCCTGGATCGCTGGACAGGGAAAAGGCTACACCTTC
>TRBV7-2|TRBJ1-2|.|.
CASRRIPYGYTF
TGTGCCAGCAGGAGGATTCCCTATGGCTACACCTTC
>TRBV10-3|TRBJ2-7|.|TRBD1
CATLGDSAYEQYF
TGTGCCACCCTGGGGGACAGTGCCTACGAGCAGTACTTC
>TRBV5-6|TRBJ2-5|.|TRBD2
CASSLALAGGRETQYF
TGTGCCAGCAGCTTGGCGCTAGCGGGGGGGCGAGAGACCCAGTACTTC
>TRBV5-1|TRBJ2-1|.|.
CASSLISGADLYNEQFF
TGCGCCAGCAGCTTGATTTCAGGGGCAGACCTCTACAATGAGCAGTTCTTC
>TRBV5-1|TRBJ2-7|.|.
CASSLVSGVPYEQYF
TGCGCCAGCAGCTTGGTTTCAGGGGTCCCCTACGAGCAGTACTTC
>TRBV19|TRBJ1-2|.|.
CASSGYYGYTF
TGTGCCAGTAGCGGATACTATGGCTACACCTTC